This T cell receptor (beta chain) was documented in a study of cytomegalovirus exposure and HLA in healthy donors. Study-wide points: Later analysis identified a missense DCLRE1C variant that was linked to TCR beta V- and J-gene trimming. Of the V segments, some could not be distinguished, including TRBV6-2 and TRBV6-3, and were excluded. Researchers reported from a later analysis that most CMV-associated TCR beta chains appeared HLA-restricted.

The CDR3 consists of 14 residues. Germline-derived CDR1 and CDR2 are SGHKS and YYEKEE (reference sequence). Trimming cost V 5 bases and J 3 bases; bases outside gene matches: 7. As for this clone: Its specificity is not known.

Both 60 Vbeta primers and 13 Jbeta primers went into the PCR. Original data processing: Around 12 million of some 80 million unique TCR beta chains were shared, per a later count. Clones were sequenced by immunoSEQ multiplex PCR, and TCRdb holds only the in-frame ones, with some missing. V, J and clone size were drawn from that table, and D and trimming were deduced from the DNA. The table includes about 160,000 clones, approximately 81% detected once. Sequencing used PBMCs. The V and J genes are TRBV5-5 and TRBJ2-7; 8 bases align to TRBD1. The source of this sequence is a man aged 18 to 29 in good health and CMV-seropositive. CDR3 sequence: CASSFGQGRYEQYF. The CDR3 region has the DNA TGTGCCAGCAGTTTTGGACAGGGACGCTACGAGCAGTACTTC.